This T cell receptor beta chain was sequenced for a study of shared clonotypes between healthy human individuals. The CDR3 contains 20 residues. CDR1 is MGHRA, CDR2 YSYEKL, per germline. Trimming took 3 bases from V and 0 from J; bases not matched to a gene: 13. Study-wide findings and caveats: Sample collection involved blood only; tissue repertoires are likely different.

The method was immunoSEQ multiplex PCR; TCRdb's version includes in-frame clones alone and lacks a portion of them. The sample yields nearly 500,000 clones, 76% seen once. About this clone: The antigen is undetermined.

Sequencing used PBMCs. This sequence joins TRBV4-1 and TRBJ1-4; TRBD1 aligns across 10 bases. This TCR was sampled from a woman between 40 and 55 years old in good health. Some clones in this sample may be carry-over from other donors' samples. CDR3 sequence reads: CASSQTRRQGAFSTNEKLFF. In nucleotides, the CDR3 is TGCGCCAGCAGCCAGACCAGAAGACAGGGGGCCTTTTCAACTAATGAAAAACTGTTTTTT.